Below are 32 T cell receptor beta chains sequenced from a single sample in a study of cytomegalovirus exposure and HLA in healthy donors. Use of 60 Vbeta and 13 Jbeta primers characterized the PCR. Profiled with immunoSEQ multiplex PCR; TCRdb holds only in-frame clones, not every one. Of some 160,000 clones in the sample, roughly 80% are singletons; the top ten hold 3.5% to 5.5%. Material: PBMCs. Receptor source: a woman aged 40 to 55 in good health and CMV-seropositive.

CDR3 residues: CASSLGQEPEAFF. In nucleotides, the CDR3 is TGTGCCAGCAGTCTCGGACAGGAGCCTGAAGCTTTCTTT. The chain joins TRBV28 to TRBJ1-1, with TRBD1 matching over 7 bases. This CDR3 comprises 13 residues. After removal of 5 bases from V and 6 bases from J, the junction contained 6 bases not matched to a gene. Per germline, CDR1 MDHEN and CDR2 SYDVKM.

The chain is built from TRBV2 and TRBJ1-5; D perhaps matches TRBD1 (5 bases). The germline V gene encodes CDR1 SNHLY and CDR2 FYNNEI. The CDR3 contains 13 residues. V lost 2 bases, J lost 6 bases, and 8 bases lay in between. The CDR3 sequence: CASSEQGAQPQHF. The CDR3 region has the DNA TGTGCCAGCAGTGAACAAGGGGCTCAGCCCCAGCATTTT.

The genes are TRBV19 and TRBJ2-6, with 10 nucleotides matching TRBD1. CDR1 and CDR2 from the germline V gene are LNHDA and SQIVND (reference sequence). The J segment lost 4 bases and the V segment lost 7 bases, leaving 10 bases of the junction unmatched. This CDR3 is 17 amino acids long. CDR3 loop: CASISRTGGLGANVLTF. CDR3 DNA sequence: TGTGCCAGTATATCCAGGACAGGGGGTCTGGGGGCCAACGTCCTGACTTTC.

The chain uses TRBV7-2 and TRBJ2-7; 8 nucleotides align to TRBD2. V trimming: 2 bases; J trimming: 7 bases; junction bases outside the gene matches: 10. The length of the CDR3 is 15 residues. Germline assignment: CDR1 SGHTA and CDR2 FQGNSA. The CDR3 DNA is TGTGCCAGCAGCTTAAGTCAAGCGGGAGCGCAGGAGCAGTACTTC. This codes for CASSLSQAGAQEQYF.

The chain combines TRBV2 with TRBJ1-5; 10 bases map to TRBD1. Losses at the gene ends were 4 bases for V and 7 bases for J; bases not matched to a gene: 4. Germline V gene data show CDR1 as SNHLY and CDR2 as FYNNEI. The length of the CDR3 is 14 residues. CDR3 residues: CASSGGTGEQPQHF. CDR3 nucleotides: TGTGCCAGCAGTGGAGGGACAGGGGAACAGCCCCAGCATTTT.

J is TRBJ1-2 and V is TRBV28; 8 nucleotides match TRBD1. Germline V gene lookup returns CDR1 MDHEN and CDR2 SYDVKM. The length of the CDR3 is 15 residues. V shed 6 bases and J 5 bases; nucleotides not matched to a gene: 11. The CDR3 here is CASSDGGQGKYGYTF. DNA of the CDR3: TGTGCCAGCAGCGACGGAGGACAGGGTAAGTATGGCTACACCTTC.

CDR3 residues: CASSKDRVTEAFF. The CDR3 nucleotides read TGTGCCAGCTCTAAGGACAGGGTCACTGAAGCTTTCTTT. This chain joins TRBV9 and TRBJ1-1; 8 nucleotides line up with TRBD1. Losses at the gene ends were 7 bases for V and 4 bases for J; bases not matched to a gene: 6. The CDR3 is 13 residues long. Germline CDR1 SGDLS, CDR2 YYNGEE.

This sequence joins TRBV7-2 and TRBJ2-1; TRBD2 is a possible D gene (7 bases). This CDR3 is 18 amino acids long. Per germline, CDR1 SGHTA and CDR2 FQGNSA. V lost 0 bases and J lost 2, with 17 bases in between. CDR3 region: CASSLAPAGAHPYNEQFF. CDR3 in DNA: TGTGCCAGCAGCTTAGCGCCGGCGGGGGCCCACCCCTACAATGAGCAGTTCTTC.

Written as DNA, the CDR3 is TGTGCCAGCAGCAAAGCCAGGGATAGCAATCAGCCCCAGCATTTT. Translation: CASSKARDSNQPQHF. This chain connects TRBV21-1 to TRBJ1-5; no DNA check was done on the table's D call, TRBD1. TRBV21-1 is noted as a pseudogene. The CDR3 is made up of 15 amino acids.

The chain couples TRBV7-6 to TRBJ2-3; a possible D gene is TRBD1 (6 bases). The CDR3 totals 14 residues. Looked up from germline, CDR1 is SGHVS and CDR2 is FNYEAQ. V lost 5 bases to trimming and J lost 4 bases, with 13 bases between them. CDR3 coding DNA: TGTGCCAGCAGCCCGAGGGGGACGGCAGATACGCAGTATTTT. Residues: CASSPRGTADTQYF.

The chain carries TRBV7-2 and TRBJ2-7, with 7 bases lining up with TRBD1. Trimming cost V 6 bases and J 2 bases; bases outside gene matches: 7. In germline, CDR1 is SGHTA, CDR2 FQGNSA. The CDR3 extends over 14 amino acids. The CDR3 DNA reads TGTGCCAGCAGGAAGGGGGCAGGGGCCTACGAGCAGTACTTC. Its translation: CASRKGAGAYEQYF.

The chain is built from TRBV6-1 and TRBJ2-2, with TRBD1 identical over 9 bases. The ends lost 6 bases at V and 5 bases at J; junction bases unmatched: 7. Germline V lookup: CDR1 MNHNS, CDR2 SASEGT. The CDR3 sequence is 15 residues long. CDR3 coding DNA: TGTGCCAGCAGCTTAGGGACAGGGTATACCGGGGAGCTGTTTTTT. Its translation: CASSLGTGYTGELFF.

The V call is TRBV7-9, the J call TRBJ2-5; TRBD2 aligns across 8 bases. There are 16 residues in the CDR3. V lost 1 base and J lost 5; bases outside the gene matches: 9. The germline CDR1 and CDR2 sequences are SEHNR and FQNEAQ (reference sequence). CDR3 DNA sequence: TGTGCCAGCAGCTTAGTCGGCACTAGCGGAGAGGAGACCCAGTACTTC. This encodes CASSLVGTSGEETQYF.

This clone was observed a single time. CDR3 coding DNA: TGTGCCACCAGCGATCGGGACACTTACACCTACGAGCAGTACTTC. This codes for CATSDRDTYTYEQYF. The chain has TRBV15 and TRBJ2-7, with D possibly matching TRBD1 (6 bases). Trimming removed 5 bases from V and 2 bases from J, with 16 bases in between. The CDR3 sequence is 15 residues long. The germline gives CDR1 LNHNV, CDR2 YYDKDF (reference sequence).

The J gene is TRBJ1-1, the V gene TRBV5-8, with D perhaps TRBD1 (6 bases). CDR1 and CDR2 from the germline V gene are SGHTS and YDEGEE. The V and J ends lost 3 bases and 7 bases respectively, with 13 bases between them. This CDR3 region has 13 residues. As DNA, the CDR3 is TGTGCCAGCAGCTCTCCTCCGGACAGTGAAGCTTTCTTT. Translating gives CASSSPPDSEAFF.

This chain uses TRBV9 with TRBJ1-2; possibly TRBD1 for D (5 bases). The V gene's germline CDR1 is SGDLS and CDR2 YYNGEE. This CDR3 is built from 14 residues. Between the trimmed V and J ends, which lost 4 bases and 5 bases, there was a span of 15 bases. CDR3 in DNA: TGTGCCAGCAGCCCGGACACGTCCTTATATGGCTACACCTTC. Translating it yields CASSPDTSLYGYTF.

The chain recombines TRBV7-9 with TRBJ2-7; the match to TRBD1 covers 7 bases. The germline CDR1 and CDR2 sequences are SEHNR and FQNEAQ (reference sequence). V lost 4 bases and J lost 4; bases outside the gene matches: 10. This CDR3 is built from 15 residues. CDR3 bases: TGTGCCAGCAGCTCTTCTTTGACAGGGCTATACGAGCAGTACTTC. Translating it yields CASSSSLTGLYEQYF.

This chain joins TRBV5-4 and TRBJ1-2; 7 bases are shared with TRBD1. CDR1 and CDR2 (germline): SGHNT, YYREEE (reference sequence). The CDR3 is made up of 14 amino acids. V lost 6 bases, J lost 3 bases, and 8 bases stayed unmatched. This CDR3 reads CASTIGTADYGYTF. As DNA, the CDR3 is TGTGCCAGCACCATTGGGACAGCGGACTATGGCTACACCTTC.

Written as DNA, the CDR3 is TGTGCCAGCAGCTTGTGGGGCATGAACACTGAAGCTTTCTTT. Protein: CASSLWGMNTEAFF. This rearrangement joins TRBV5-4 to TRBJ1-1; weak D call: TRBD1 (5 bases). This CDR3 has 14 amino acids. The germline CDR1 and CDR2 sequences are SGHNT and YYREEE (reference sequence). V was shortened by 1 base and J by 0 bases, with 7 bases between the two germline ends.

The chain couples TRBV9 to TRBJ2-1; the D gene is possibly TRBD2 (5 bases). The ends were cut back, 0 bases at V and 5 bases at J, with 12 bases in the middle. The length of the CDR3 is 15 residues. Germline V CDR1 and CDR2: SGDLS, YYNGEE. As DNA, the CDR3 is TGTGCCAGCAGCGTAGTCGGTAGCGTGGACAATGAGCAGTTCTTC. Encoded protein: CASSVVGSVDNEQFF.

This chain joins TRBV11-2 and TRBJ1-1; D perhaps matches TRBD1 (5 bases). CDR1 SGHAT and CDR2 FQNNGV come from the germline V gene. There are 15 residues in the CDR3. Trimming removed 5 bases at V and 4 bases at J, with 17 bases between. The chain's CDR3 is CASSPRGTKGTEAFF. DNA of the CDR3: TGTGCCAGCAGCCCACGGGGGACTAAGGGCACTGAAGCTTTCTTT.

The chain recombines TRBV11-2 with TRBJ1-5; the D is unclear. Trimming stripped 4 bases from V and 6 bases from J, with 13 bases between. Germline loops: CDR1 SGHAT, CDR2 FQNNGV. The CDR3 runs to 14 residues. The CDR3 loop is CASSSIPLSQPQHF. CDR3 coding DNA: TGTGCCAGCAGCTCCATTCCCCTTAGTCAGCCCCAGCATTTT.

This sequence joins TRBV23-1 and TRBJ2-3, with 9 bases fitting TRBD1. TRBV23-1 carries the ORF label, with uncertain function. The V and J ends lost 8 bases and 5 bases, in that order; junction bases with no gene match: 5. This CDR3 is built from 13 residues. CDR3 coding DNA: TGCGCCAGCTCACAGGGGGCGAGAGATACGCAGTATTTT. It encodes CASSQGARDTQYF.

The chain links TRBV7-9 to TRBJ2-2, with TRBD2 as a possible D gene (6 bases). CDR1 is SEHNR and CDR2 is FQNEAQ in the germline V gene (reference sequence). The CDR3 extends over 13 amino acids. Between the trimmed V and J ends, which lost 4 bases and 7 bases, there was a span of 10 bases. The CDR3 loop reads CASSSGVVGELFF. CDR3 DNA sequence: TGTGCCAGCAGCTCGGGAGTTGTCGGGGAGCTGTTTTTT.

The chain carries TRBV9 and TRBJ2-7; TRBD1 matches 7 bases. This CDR3 has 14 residues. Per germline, CDR1 SGDLS and CDR2 YYNGEE. V gave up 0 bases and J gave up 4 bases; unmatched junction bases: 4. For the CDR3, the DNA is TGTGCCAGCAGCGTAGGATCACAGGGGTACGAGCAGTACTTC. Translated, it gives CASSVGSQGYEQYF.

The V call is TRBV10-3, the J call TRBJ1-4; 10 positions agree with TRBD1. CDR3 length: 16 residues. With V trimmed by 3 bases and J by 4 bases, 5 bases remained unmatched. From germline, CDR1 is ENHRY and CDR2 SYGVKD. The DNA of the CDR3 is TGTGCCATCAGTGATGGGACAGGGGCGAATAATGAAAAACTGTTTTTT. The encoded protein is CAISDGTGANNEKLFF.

A few counts support this clone. The V and J genes are TRBV5-5 and TRBJ1-1; TRBD1 matches at 10 bases. The CDR3 has 13 amino acids. The V gene end was trimmed by 4 bases and the J gene end by 9 bases; junction bases not matched to a gene: 6. CDR1 is SGHKS and CDR2 is YYEKEE in the germline V gene (reference sequence). The CDR3: CASSQTGGDQAFF. CDR3 nucleotides: TGTGCCAGCAGCCAGACAGGGGGCGACCAAGCTTTCTTT.

V usage is TRBV19 and J usage is TRBJ1-5; D perhaps matches TRBD1 (5 bases). Germline assignment: CDR1 LNHDA and CDR2 SQIVND (reference sequence). V dropped 6 bases and J dropped 2 bases, with 5 bases sitting between them. The CDR3 has 12 residues. The CDR3 DNA follows: TGTGCCAGTAGGGGGCGCAATCAGCCCCAGCATTTT. This codes for CASRGRNQPQHF.

In this sample, this clone turned up a few times. The chain is built from TRBV7-9 and TRBJ1-3; D gene uncertain. The CDR3 contains 15 residues. V dropped 3 bases and J dropped 0 bases, with 9 bases sitting between them. Germline loops: CDR1 SEHNR, CDR2 FQNEAQ (reference sequence). CDR3 protein: CASSFPQNSGNTIYF. For the CDR3, the DNA is TGTGCCAGCAGCTTCCCACAGAACTCTGGAAACACCATATATTTT.

This sequence joins TRBV30 and TRBJ2-7; tentative D call: TRBD2 (5 bases). The CDR3 has 12 amino acids. The germline V gene has CDR1 GTSNPN and CDR2 SVGIG (reference sequence). V was trimmed by 3 bases and J by 2 bases, leaving 8 bases between them. CDR3 sequence: CAWSGDTYEQYF. DNA for the CDR3: TGTGCCTGGAGCGGGGATACCTACGAGCAGTACTTC.

V and J are TRBV5-1 and TRBJ1-2; D possibly corresponds to TRBD1 (5 bases). Germline loops: CDR1 SGHRS, CDR2 YFSETQ. The V end was cut by 4 bases, the J end by 4 bases, with 14 bases between. This CDR3 has 14 amino acids. Here the CDR3 reads CASSPGAPSYGYTF. As DNA, the CDR3 is TGCGCCAGCAGCCCTGGGGCTCCCTCCTATGGCTACACCTTC.

V gene TRBV19 combines with J gene TRBJ1-6; tentative D call: TRBD1 (6 bases). The CDR3 contains 15 residues. Trimming took 5 bases from V and 9 from J, leaving 17 bases between them. Germline V gene data show CDR1 as LNHDA and CDR2 as SQIVND (reference sequence). The chain's CDR3 is CASSARARGGSPLHF. The CDR3 region has the DNA TGTGCCAGTAGTGCCCGGGCCAGGGGTGGTTCACCCCTCCACTTT.